In its sample, the clone carrying this T cell receptor beta chain was seen many times. Its antigen is as yet unknown. The data are from a study of T cell repertoires in cytomegalovirus infection. From the reads, TCRdb called clonotypes with MiXCR, one entry per CDR3 protein. Of about 180,000 distinct CDR3 sequences in the sample, under 15% are singletons; the top ten hold approximately 30%. Study-level findings and limits: The ex vivo response was dominated by HLA-C-restricted CMV-specific TCR beta clonotypes.

The receptor's source is a human donor in good health (CMV status not recorded). Some clones in this sample may be carry-over from other donors' samples. Sequencing used PBMCs.

CDR3 region: CASSLWPYEQYF. The CDR3 DNA follows: TGTGCCAGCAGCCTCTGGCCCTACGAGCAGTACTTC. This rearrangement joins TRBV12-3 or TRBV12-4 to TRBJ2-7; no definite D call. The CDR3 has 12 residues. Trimming removed 6 bases from V and 2 bases from J, with 8 bases in between.